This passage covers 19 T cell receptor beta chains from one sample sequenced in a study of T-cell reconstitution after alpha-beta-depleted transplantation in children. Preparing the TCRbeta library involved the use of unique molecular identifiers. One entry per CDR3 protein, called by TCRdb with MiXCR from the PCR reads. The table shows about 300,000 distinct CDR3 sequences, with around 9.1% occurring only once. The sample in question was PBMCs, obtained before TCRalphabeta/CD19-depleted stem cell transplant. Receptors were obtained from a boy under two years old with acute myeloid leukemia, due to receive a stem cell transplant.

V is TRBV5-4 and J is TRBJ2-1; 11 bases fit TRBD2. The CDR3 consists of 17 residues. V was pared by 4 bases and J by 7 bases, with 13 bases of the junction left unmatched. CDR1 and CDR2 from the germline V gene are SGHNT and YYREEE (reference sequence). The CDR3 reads CASSTRLAGKSVNEQFF. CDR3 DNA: TGTGCCAGCAGCACCCGACTAGCGGGAAAATCAGTTAATGAGCAGTTCTTC.

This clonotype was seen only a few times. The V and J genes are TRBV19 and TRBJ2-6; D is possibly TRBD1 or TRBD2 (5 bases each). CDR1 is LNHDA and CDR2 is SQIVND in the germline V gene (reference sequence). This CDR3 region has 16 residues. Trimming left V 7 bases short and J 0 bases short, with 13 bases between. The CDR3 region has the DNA TGTGCCAGTACTCGGGACGGACTCTCTGGGGCCAACGTCCTGACTTTC. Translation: CASTRDGLSGANVLTF.

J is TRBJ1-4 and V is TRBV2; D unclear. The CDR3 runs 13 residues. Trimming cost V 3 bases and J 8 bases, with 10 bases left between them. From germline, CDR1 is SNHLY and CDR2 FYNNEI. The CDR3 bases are TGTGCCAGCAGTGAGTTCTCTGTGGAAAAACTGTTTTTT. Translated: CASSEFSVEKLFF.

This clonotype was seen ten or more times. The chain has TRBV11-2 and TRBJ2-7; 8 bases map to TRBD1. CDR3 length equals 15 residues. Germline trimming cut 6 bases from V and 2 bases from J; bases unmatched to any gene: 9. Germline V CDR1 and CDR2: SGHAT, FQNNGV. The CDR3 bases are TGTGCCAGCAGTCATCCCGGGACAGGAACCTACGAGCAGTACTTC. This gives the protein CASSHPGTGTYEQYF.

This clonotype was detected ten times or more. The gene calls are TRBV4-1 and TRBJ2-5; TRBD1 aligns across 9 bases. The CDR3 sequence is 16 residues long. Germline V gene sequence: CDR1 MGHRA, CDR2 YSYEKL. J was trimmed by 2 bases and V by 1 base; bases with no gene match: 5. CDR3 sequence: CASSQAWGQGQETQYF. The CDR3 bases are TGCGCCAGCAGCCAAGCTTGGGGACAGGGTCAAGAGACCCAGTACTTC.

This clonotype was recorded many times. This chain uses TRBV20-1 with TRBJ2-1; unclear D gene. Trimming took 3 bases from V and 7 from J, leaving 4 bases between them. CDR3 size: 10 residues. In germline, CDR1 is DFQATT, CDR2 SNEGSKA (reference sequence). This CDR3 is CSASINEQFF. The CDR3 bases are TGCAGTGCTAGTATTAATGAGCAGTTCTTC.

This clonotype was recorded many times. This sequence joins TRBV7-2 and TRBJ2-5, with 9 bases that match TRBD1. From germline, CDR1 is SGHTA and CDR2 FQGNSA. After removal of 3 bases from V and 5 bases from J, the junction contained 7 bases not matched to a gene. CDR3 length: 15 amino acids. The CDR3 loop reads CASSFQGQGYETQYF. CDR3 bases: TGTGCCAGCAGCTTCCAGGGACAGGGATACGAGACCCAGTACTTC. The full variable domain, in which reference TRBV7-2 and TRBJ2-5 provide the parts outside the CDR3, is GAGVSQSPSNKVTEKGKDVELRCDPISGHTALYWYRQSLGQGLEFLIYFQGNSAPDKSGLPSDRFSAERTGGSVSTLTIQRTQQEDSAVYLCASSFQGQGYETQYFGPGTRLLVL.

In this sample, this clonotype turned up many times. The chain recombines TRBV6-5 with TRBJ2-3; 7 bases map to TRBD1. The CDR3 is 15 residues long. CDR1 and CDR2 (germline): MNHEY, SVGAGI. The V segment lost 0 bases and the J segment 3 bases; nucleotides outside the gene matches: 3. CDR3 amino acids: CASSYSDRETDTQYF. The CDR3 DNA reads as TGTGCCAGCAGTTACTCAGACAGGGAGACAGATACGCAGTATTTT.

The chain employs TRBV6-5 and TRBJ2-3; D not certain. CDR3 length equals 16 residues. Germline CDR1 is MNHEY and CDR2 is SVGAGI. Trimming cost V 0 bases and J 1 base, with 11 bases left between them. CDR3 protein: CASSYSPARRTDTQYF. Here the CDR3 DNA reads TGTGCCAGCAGTTACTCCCCAGCACGTCGCACAGATACGCAGTATTTT.

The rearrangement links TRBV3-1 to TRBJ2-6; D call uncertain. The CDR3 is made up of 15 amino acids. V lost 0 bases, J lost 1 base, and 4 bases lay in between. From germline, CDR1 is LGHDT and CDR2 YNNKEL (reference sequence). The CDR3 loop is CASSQEPSGANVLTF. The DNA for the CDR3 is TGTGCCAGCAGCCAAGAACCGTCTGGGGCCAACGTCCTGACTTTC.

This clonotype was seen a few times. CDR3 DNA sequence: TGTGCCACCAGTGATTTGGGCGGGGAAGTGGATACGCAGTATTTT. Translated, it gives CATSDLGGEVDTQYF. The rearrangement uses TRBV24-1 and TRBJ2-3; D perhaps matches TRBD2 (6 bases). With 0 bases removed from V and 6 bases from J, the gap between germline ends came to 12 bases. There are 15 residues in the CDR3. CDR1 KGHDR and CDR2 SFDVKD come from the germline V gene.

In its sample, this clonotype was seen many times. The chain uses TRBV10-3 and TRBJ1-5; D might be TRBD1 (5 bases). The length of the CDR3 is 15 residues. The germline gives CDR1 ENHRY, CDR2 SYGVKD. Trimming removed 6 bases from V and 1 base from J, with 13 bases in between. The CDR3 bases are TGTGCCATCAGCCGCGGGGAGGGGAGCAATCAGCCCCAGCATTTT. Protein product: CAISRGEGSNQPQHF.

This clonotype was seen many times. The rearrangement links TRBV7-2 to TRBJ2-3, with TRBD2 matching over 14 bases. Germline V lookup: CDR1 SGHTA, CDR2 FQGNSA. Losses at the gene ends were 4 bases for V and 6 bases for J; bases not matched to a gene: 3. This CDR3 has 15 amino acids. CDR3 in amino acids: CASSWTSGGLDTQYF. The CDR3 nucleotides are TGTGCCAGCAGCTGGACTAGCGGGGGGCTGGATACGCAGTATTTT.

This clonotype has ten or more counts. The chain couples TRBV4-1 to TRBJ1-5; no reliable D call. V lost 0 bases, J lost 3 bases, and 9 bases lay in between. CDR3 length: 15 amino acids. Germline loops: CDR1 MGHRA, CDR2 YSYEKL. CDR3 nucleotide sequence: TGCGCCAGCAGCCAAGATGGTCGGGCCAATCAGCCCCAGCATTTT. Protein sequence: CASSQDGRANQPQHF.

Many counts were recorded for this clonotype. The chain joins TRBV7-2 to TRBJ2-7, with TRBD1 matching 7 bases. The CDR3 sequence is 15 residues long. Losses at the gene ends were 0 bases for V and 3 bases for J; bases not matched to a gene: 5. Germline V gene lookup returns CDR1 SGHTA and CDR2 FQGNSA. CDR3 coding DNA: TGTGCCAGCAGCTTAGCCCGGGACAGCTACTACGAGCAGTACTTC. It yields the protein CASSLARDSYYEQYF. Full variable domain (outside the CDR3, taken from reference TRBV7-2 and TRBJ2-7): GAGVSQSPSNKVTEKGKDVELRCDPISGHTALYWYRQSLGQGLEFLIYFQGNSAPDKSGLPSDRFSAERTGGSVSTLTIQRTQQEDSAVYLCASSLARDSYYEQYFGPGTRLTVT.

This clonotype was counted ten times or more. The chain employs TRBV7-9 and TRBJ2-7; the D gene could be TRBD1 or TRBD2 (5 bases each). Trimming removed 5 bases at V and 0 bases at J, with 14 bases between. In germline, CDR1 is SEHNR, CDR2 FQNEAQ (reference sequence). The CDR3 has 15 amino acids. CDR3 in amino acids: CASSAQGRSSYEQYF. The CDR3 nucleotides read TGTGCCAGCAGCGCCCAGGGACGGAGCTCCTACGAGCAGTACTTC.

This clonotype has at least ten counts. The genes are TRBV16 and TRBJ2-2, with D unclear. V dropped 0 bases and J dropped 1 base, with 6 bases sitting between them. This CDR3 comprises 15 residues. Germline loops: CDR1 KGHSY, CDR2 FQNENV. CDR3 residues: CASSQSTRNTGELFF. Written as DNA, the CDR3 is TGTGCCAGCAGCCAATCTACCAGGAACACCGGGGAGCTGTTTTTT.

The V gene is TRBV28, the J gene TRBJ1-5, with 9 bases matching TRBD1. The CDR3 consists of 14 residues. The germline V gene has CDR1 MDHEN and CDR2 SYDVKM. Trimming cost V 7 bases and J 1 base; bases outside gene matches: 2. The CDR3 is CASNTGGSNQPQHF. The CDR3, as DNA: TGTGCCAGCAACACAGGGGGCAGCAATCAGCCCCAGCATTTT.

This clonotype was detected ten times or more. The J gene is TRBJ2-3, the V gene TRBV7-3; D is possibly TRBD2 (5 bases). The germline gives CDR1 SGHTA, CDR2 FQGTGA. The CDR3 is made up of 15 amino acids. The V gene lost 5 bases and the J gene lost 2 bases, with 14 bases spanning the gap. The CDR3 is CASSLNGDFTDTQYF. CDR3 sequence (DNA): TGTGCCAGCAGCCTAAACGGGGATTTCACAGATACGCAGTATTTT.